Described below is a single T cell receptor beta chain sequence and its context. Its target is unknown. CDR1 and CDR2 from the germline V gene are SGHTA and FQGNSA. V was cut by 7 bases and J by 0 bases, with 13 bases left in between. CDR3 size: 14 residues. The data originate from a study of T-cell reconstitution after alpha-beta-depleted transplantation in children. Points from the study as a whole: TCRbeta diversity was high at day 60 in some patients (a result of surviving recipient T cells and thymic progenitors). Newly produced T cells mostly accounted for T-cell counts and diversity one year post-transplant.

Unique molecular identifiers were incorporated when the TCRbeta library was constructed. Each CDR3 protein gets one entry after TCRdb re-called the PCR reads with MiXCR. The sample consists of 800,000 to 1,000,000 distinct CDR3 sequences, roughly 29% of them appearing once. The V and J genes are TRBV7-2 and TRBJ2-7; maybe TRBD2 (6 bases). This sequence originates from a boy less than two years old who had a stem cell transplant for SCID, so the T cells may come from the graft donor. Sample: PBMCs, mostly from graft donor cells, taken 360 days after TCRalphabeta/CD19-depleted stem cell transplant. CDR3 coding DNA: TGTGCCAGCACCATAGGGGACTCCTCCTACGAGCAGTACTTC. Encoded protein: CASTIGDSSYEQYF.